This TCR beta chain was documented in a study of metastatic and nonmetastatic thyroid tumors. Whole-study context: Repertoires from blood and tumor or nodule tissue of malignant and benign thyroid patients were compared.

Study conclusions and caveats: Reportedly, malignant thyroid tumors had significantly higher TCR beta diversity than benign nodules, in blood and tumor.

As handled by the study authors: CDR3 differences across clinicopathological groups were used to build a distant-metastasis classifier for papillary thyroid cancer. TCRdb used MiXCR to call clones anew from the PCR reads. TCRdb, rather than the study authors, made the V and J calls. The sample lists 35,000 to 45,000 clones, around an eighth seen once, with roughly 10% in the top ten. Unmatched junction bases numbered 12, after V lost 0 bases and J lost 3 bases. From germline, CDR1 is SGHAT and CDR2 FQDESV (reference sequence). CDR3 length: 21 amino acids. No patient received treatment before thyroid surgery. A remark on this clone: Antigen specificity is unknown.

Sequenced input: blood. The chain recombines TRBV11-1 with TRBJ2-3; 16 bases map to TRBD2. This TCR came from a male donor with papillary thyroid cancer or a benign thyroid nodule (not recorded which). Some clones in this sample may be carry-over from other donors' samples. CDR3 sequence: CASSLALGLAGGPGETDTQYF. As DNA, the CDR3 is TGTGCCAGCAGCTTAGCGCTGGGACTAGCGGGAGGGCCCGGGGAGACAGATACGCAGTATTTT.